The next 11 T cell receptor beta chains were all read from a single sample in a study of cytomegalovirus exposure and HLA in healthy donors. The PCR had 60 Vbeta and 13 Jbeta primers. TCRdb's copy holds only in-frame clones and misses some; the assay was immunoSEQ multiplex PCR. The sample includes 100,000 to 120,000 clones, around 87% of them seen just once. The sequencing sample was made of PBMCs. The receptors were gathered from a man between 40 and 49 years old in good health and CMV-seronegative.

The chain links TRBV7-6 to TRBJ1-1; D is uncertain. CDR3 length: 14 amino acids. Trimming pared 5 bases from V and 5 bases from J, leaving 15 bases between. Germline loops: CDR1 SGHVS, CDR2 FNYEAQ. This CDR3 is CASSPAGRDTEAFF. The CDR3 DNA sequence: TGTGCCAGCAGCCCCGCGGGGAGGGATACTGAAGCTTTCTTT.

This clone was seen only once. Additional DNA sequences in this sample encode the identical CDR3. The V gene is TRBV7-2, the J gene TRBJ1-5; no reliable D call. With 0 bases removed from V and 7 bases from J, the gap between germline ends came to 7 bases. Germline V CDR1 and CDR2: SGHTA, FQGNSA. This CDR3 has 13 residues. CDR3 sequence: CASSLAGAQPQHF. CDR3 coding DNA: TGTGCCAGCAGCTTAGCAGGAGCACAGCCCCAGCATTTT.

The chain links TRBV19 to TRBJ2-7; D gene unclear. V lost 2 bases, J lost 0 bases, and 11 bases lay in between. The CDR3 sequence is 15 residues long. Germline V gene lookup returns CDR1 LNHDA and CDR2 SQIVND (reference sequence). The chain's CDR3 is CASSITAASSYEQYF. As DNA, the CDR3 is TGTGCCAGTAGTATAACGGCAGCGAGCTCCTACGAGCAGTACTTC.

This chain connects TRBV7-3 to TRBJ1-2; TRBD1 is a possible D gene (6 bases). V lost 0 bases and J lost 3, with 14 bases in between. The CDR3 length is 16 residues. Germline V CDR1 and CDR2: SGHTA, FQGTGA. The CDR3, as DNA: TGTGCCAGCAGCTTAACGGGGGGGGCCCAACACTATGGCTACACCTTC. Protein sequence: CASSLTGGAQHYGYTF.

V gene TRBV15 combines with J gene TRBJ1-1; perhaps TRBD1 as D (6 bases). The CDR3 loop spans 15 amino acids. Germline CDR1 is LNHNV and CDR2 is YYDKDF (reference sequence). The V gene lost 0 bases and the J gene lost 4 bases, with 12 bases spanning the gap. CDR3 DNA: TGTGCCACCAGCAGAGATACAGGGTTGGGCACTGAAGCTTTCTTT. Amino acids: CATSRDTGLGTEAFF.

The V call is TRBV6-5, the J call TRBJ1-6, with D perhaps TRBD1 (6 bases). V lost 2 bases and J lost 5, with 10 bases in between. This CDR3 has 15 amino acids. The germline V gene encodes CDR1 MNHEY and CDR2 SVGAGI. The CDR3 reads CASSYTGQNNSPLHF. In DNA form, the CDR3 reads TGTGCCAGCAGTTACACAGGACAGAATAATTCACCCCTCCACTTT.

This rearrangement joins TRBV7-9 to TRBJ1-2, with a tentative D call TRBD1 (5 bases). The germline gives CDR1 SEHNR, CDR2 FQNEAQ (reference sequence). CDR3 length: 15 residues. V lost 5 bases and J lost 8, with 21 bases in between. The CDR3 here is CASSQRGTDYEGYTF. In DNA, the CDR3 is TGTGCCAGCAGCCAGAGAGGGACTGATTATGAAGGCTACACCTTC.

The rearrangement links TRBV5-4 to TRBJ2-3; 8 nucleotides match TRBD1. V lost 10 bases to trimming and J lost 6 bases; unmatched junction nucleotides: 13. This CDR3 is built from 14 residues. CDR1 is SGHNT, CDR2 YYREEE, per germline (reference sequence). CDR3 bases: TGTGCCGCCAACACAGGGGGTAGTCGGGATACGCAGTATTTT. It translates to CAANTGGSRDTQYF.

The chain is built from TRBV7-9 and TRBJ2-1, with a possible D match to TRBD2 (7 bases). From germline, CDR1 is SEHNR and CDR2 FQNEAQ (reference sequence). V was clipped by 4 bases and J by 4 bases, with 17 bases between them. This CDR3 is built from 16 residues. The CDR3 sequence: CASSSMGGARYNEQFF. The DNA of the CDR3 is TGTGCCAGCAGCTCCATGGGGGGGGCGAGGTACAATGAGCAGTTCTTC.

The chain employs TRBV5-1 and TRBJ2-5, with 7 nucleotides matching TRBD1. The germline V gene has CDR1 SGHRS and CDR2 YFSETQ. The CDR3 loop spans 13 amino acids. With V trimmed by 3 bases and J by 3 bases, 2 bases remained unmatched. The DNA of the CDR3 is TGCGCCAGCAGCTGGGGACAGAAAGAGACCCAGTACTTC. It translates to CASSWGQKETQYF.

There are a few counts of this clone. The gene calls are TRBV5-4 and TRBJ2-5; D is unclear. The CDR3 is 13 amino acids. Trimming stripped 5 bases from V and 2 bases from J, with 10 bases between. Looked up from germline, CDR1 is SGHNT and CDR2 is YYREEE (reference sequence). The CDR3 DNA reads as TGTGCCAGCAGAAAGCGATTGCAAGAGACCCAGTACTTC. Translated, it gives CASRKRLQETQYF.